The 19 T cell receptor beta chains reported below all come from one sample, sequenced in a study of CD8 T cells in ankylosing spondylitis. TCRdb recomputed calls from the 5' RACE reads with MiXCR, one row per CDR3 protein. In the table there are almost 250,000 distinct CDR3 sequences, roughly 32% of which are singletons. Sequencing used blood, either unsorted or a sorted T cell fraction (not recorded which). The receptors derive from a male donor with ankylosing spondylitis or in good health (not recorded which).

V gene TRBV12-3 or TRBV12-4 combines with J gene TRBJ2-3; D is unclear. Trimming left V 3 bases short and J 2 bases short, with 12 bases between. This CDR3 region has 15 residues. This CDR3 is CASSFGWSATDTQYF. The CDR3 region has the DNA TGTGCCAGCAGTTTTGGGTGGAGCGCCACAGATACGCAGTATTTT.

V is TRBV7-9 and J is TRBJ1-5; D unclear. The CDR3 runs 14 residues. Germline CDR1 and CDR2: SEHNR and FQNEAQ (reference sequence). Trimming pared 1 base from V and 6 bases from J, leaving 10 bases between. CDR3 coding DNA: TGTGCCAGCAGCTTAGATCCCCAAAGTCAGCCCCAGCATTTT. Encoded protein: CASSLDPQSQPQHF.

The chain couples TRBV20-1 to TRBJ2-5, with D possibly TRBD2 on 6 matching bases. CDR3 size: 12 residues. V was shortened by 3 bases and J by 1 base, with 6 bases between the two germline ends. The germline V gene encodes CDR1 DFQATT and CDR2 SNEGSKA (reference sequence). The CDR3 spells CSASGGQETQYF. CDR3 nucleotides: TGCAGTGCTAGCGGGGGCCAAGAGACCCAGTACTTC.

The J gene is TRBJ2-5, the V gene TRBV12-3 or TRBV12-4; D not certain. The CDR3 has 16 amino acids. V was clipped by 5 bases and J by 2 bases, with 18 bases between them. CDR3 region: CASSIILGPRQETQYF. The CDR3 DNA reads TGTGCCAGCAGTATTATTCTCGGGCCCCGACAAGAGACCCAGTACTTC.

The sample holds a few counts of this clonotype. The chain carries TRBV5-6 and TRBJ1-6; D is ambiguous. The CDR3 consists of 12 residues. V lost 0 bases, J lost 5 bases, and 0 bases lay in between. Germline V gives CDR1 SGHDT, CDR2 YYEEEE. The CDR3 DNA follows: TGTGCCAGCAGCTTGGATAATTCACCCCTCCACTTT. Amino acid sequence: CASSLDNSPLHF.

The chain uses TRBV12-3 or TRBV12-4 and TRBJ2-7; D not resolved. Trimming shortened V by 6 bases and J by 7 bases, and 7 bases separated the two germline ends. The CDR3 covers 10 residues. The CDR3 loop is CASRHGEQYF. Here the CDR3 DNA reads TGTGCCAGCAGGCACGGGGAGCAGTACTTC.

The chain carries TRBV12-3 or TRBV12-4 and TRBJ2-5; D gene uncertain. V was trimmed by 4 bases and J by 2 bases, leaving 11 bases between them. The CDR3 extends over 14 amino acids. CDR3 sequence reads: CASSSGLGQETQYF. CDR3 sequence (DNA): TGTGCCAGCAGTTCTGGGTTAGGGCAAGAGACCCAGTACTTC.

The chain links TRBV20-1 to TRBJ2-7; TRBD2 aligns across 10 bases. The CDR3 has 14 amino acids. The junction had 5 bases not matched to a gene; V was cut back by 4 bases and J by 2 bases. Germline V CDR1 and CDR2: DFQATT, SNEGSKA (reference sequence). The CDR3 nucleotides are TGCAGTGCTATCCGAACTAGCGGGGCCTACGAGCAGTACTTC. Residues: CSAIRTSGAYEQYF.

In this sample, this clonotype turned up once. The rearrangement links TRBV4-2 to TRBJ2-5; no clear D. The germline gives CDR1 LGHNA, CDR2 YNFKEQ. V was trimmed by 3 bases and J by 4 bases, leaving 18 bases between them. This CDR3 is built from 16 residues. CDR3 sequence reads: CASSQADGIRRETQYF. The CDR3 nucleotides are TGTGCCAGCAGCCAGGCAGACGGCATCCGCCGAGAGACCCAGTACTTC.

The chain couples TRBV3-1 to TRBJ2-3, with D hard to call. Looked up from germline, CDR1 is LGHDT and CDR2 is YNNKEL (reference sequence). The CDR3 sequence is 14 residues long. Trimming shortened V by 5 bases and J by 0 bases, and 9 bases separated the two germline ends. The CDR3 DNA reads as TGTGCCAGCAGCGTCAGTACTAGCACAGATACGCAGTATTTT. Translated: CASSVSTSTDTQYF.

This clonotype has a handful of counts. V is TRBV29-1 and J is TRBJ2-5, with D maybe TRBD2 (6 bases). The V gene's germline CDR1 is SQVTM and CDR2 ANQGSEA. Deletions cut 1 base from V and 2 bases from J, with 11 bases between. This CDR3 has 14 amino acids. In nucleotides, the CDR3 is TGCAGCGTTGAAGTGGTGGCGGGACAAGAGACCCAGTACTTC. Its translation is CSVEVVAGQETQYF.

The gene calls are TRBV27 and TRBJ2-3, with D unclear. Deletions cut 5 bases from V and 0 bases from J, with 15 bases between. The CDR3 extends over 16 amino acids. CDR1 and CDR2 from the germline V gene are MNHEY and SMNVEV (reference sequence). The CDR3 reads CASSKHRYSSTDTQYF. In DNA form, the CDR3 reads TGTGCCAGCAGTAAGCACAGATATTCTAGCACAGATACGCAGTATTTT.

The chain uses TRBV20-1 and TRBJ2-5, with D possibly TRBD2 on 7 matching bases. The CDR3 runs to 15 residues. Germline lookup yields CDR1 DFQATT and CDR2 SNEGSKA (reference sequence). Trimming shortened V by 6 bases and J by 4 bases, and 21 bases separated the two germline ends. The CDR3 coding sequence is TGCAGTGCCCCAGCCCCGGGGGGCGGTTCAGAGACCCAGTACTTC. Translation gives CSAPAPGGGSETQYF.

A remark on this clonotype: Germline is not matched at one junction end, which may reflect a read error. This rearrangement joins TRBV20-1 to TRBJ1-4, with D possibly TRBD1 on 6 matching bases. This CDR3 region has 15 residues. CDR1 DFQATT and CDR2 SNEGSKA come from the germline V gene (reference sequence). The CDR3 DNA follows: TGCAGTGCGCCAGACAGGAGGGCAACTAATGAAATACTGTTTTTT. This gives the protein CSAPDRRATNEILFF.

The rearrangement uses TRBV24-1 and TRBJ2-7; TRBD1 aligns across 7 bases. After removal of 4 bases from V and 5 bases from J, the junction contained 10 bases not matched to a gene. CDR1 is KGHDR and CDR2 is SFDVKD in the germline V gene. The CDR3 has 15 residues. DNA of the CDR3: TGTGCCACCAGTGACCCGACAGGGCCAGGGAACGAGCAGTACTTC. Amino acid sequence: CATSDPTGPGNEQYF.

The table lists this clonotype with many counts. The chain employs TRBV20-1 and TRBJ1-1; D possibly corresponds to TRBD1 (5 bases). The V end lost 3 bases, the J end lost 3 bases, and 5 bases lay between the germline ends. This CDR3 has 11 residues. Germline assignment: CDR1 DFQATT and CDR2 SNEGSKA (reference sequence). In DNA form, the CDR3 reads TGCAGTGCTAGGGGGGACACTGAAGCTTTCTTT. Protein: CSARGDTEAFF.

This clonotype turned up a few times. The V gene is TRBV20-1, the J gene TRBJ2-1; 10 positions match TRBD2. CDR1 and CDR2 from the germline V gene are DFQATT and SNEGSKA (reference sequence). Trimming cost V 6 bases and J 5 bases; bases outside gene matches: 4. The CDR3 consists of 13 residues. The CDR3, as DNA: TGCAGTGCCAGCGGGGGGGCCCACAATGAGCAGTTCTTC. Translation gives CSASGGAHNEQFF.

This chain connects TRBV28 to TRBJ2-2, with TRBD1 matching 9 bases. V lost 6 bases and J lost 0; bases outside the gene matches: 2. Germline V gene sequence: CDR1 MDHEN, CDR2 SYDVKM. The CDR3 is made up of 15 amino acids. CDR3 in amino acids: CASRDRGANTGELFF. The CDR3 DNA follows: TGTGCCAGCAGGGACAGGGGCGCGAACACCGGGGAGCTGTTTTTT.

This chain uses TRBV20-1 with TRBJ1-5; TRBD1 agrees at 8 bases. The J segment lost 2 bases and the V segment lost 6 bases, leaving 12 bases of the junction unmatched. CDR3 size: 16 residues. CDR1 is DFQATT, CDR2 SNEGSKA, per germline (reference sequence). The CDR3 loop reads CSANTQGAGGNQPQHF. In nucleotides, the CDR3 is TGCAGTGCAAACACGCAGGGGGCCGGTGGCAATCAGCCCCAGCATTTT.